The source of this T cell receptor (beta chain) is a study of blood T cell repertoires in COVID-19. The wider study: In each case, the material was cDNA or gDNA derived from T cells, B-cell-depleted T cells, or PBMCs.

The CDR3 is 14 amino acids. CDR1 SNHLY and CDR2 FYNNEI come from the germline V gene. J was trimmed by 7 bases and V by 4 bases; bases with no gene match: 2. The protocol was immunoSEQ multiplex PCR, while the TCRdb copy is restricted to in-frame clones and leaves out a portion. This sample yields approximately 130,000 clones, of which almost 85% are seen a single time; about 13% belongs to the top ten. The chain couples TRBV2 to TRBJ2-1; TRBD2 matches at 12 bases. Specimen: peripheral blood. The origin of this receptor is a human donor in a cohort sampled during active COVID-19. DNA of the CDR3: TGTGCCAGCAGTGTAACTAGCGGGGGGAATGAGCAGTTCTTC. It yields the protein CASSVTSGGNEQFF.